The next 19 T cell receptor beta chains were all read from a single sample in a study of shared T cell receptors in the human thymus. Here immunoSEQ multiplex PCR was the method, and the copy in TCRdb shows in-frame clones only, minus some. Among hundreds of thousands of clones listed, more than 70% were seen once. These data are also associated with another study on human thymus T cells.

Specimen: thymocytes. The receptors come from a boy younger than two with a congenital heart defect.

The chain employs TRBV19 and TRBJ2-1; TRBD2 matches at 7 bases. The CDR3 loop spans 17 amino acids. CDR1 is LNHDA and CDR2 is SQIVND in the germline V gene (reference sequence). V shed 3 bases and J 5 bases; nucleotides not matched to a gene: 13. The CDR3 loop reads CASSMGQGGRLNNEQFF. The CDR3 DNA reads TGTGCCAGTAGTATGGGGCAGGGAGGGAGGTTGAACAATGAGCAGTTCTTC.

The chain carries TRBV5-4 and TRBJ2-7; possibly TRBD1 for D (6 bases). The CDR3 runs 13 residues. Germline CDR1 reads SGHNT; CDR2 reads YYREEE (reference sequence). Trimming removed 2 bases from V and 6 bases from J, with 12 bases in between. The CDR3 DNA sequence: TGTGCCAGCAGCTTATGGGGGACATCCGAGCAGTACTTC. As protein: CASSLWGTSEQYF.

This CDR3 reads CASSQEIGGKKDTQYF. The CDR3 DNA follows: TGCGCCAGCAGCCAAGAGATCGGGGGGAAAAAGGATACGCAGTATTTT. V and J are TRBV4-3 and TRBJ2-3, with 7 positions matching TRBD2. Unmatched junction bases numbered 9, after V lost 0 bases and J lost 6 bases. The CDR3 is 16 residues long. Germline CDR1 reads LGHNA; CDR2 reads YSLEER.

In this sample, this clone turned up once. The chain carries TRBV30 and TRBJ1-1, with D tentatively TRBD1 (6 bases). Germline V lookup: CDR1 GTSNPN, CDR2 SVGIG (reference sequence). The V and J ends lost 6 bases and 4 bases respectively, with 15 bases between them. The CDR3 extends over 13 amino acids. The CDR3 sequence: CACYRVDSTEAFF. In DNA form, the CDR3 reads TGTGCCTGTTACAGGGTGGACTCCACTGAAGCTTTCTTT.

The V gene is TRBV6-6, the J gene TRBJ2-7, with D perhaps TRBD2 (6 bases). CDR1 is MNHNY and CDR2 is SVGAGI in the germline V gene (reference sequence). Trimming pared 2 bases from V and 2 bases from J, leaving 16 bases between. This CDR3 has 16 residues. CDR3 sequence reads: CASSYRPLRDAYEQYF. In DNA form, the CDR3 reads TGTGCCAGCAGTTACCGCCCTTTGCGGGACGCCTACGAGCAGTACTTC.

This chain connects TRBV5-1 to TRBJ1-1; 9 bases are a match to TRBD1. Germline trimming cut 3 bases from V and 3 bases from J; bases unmatched to any gene: 3. This CDR3 comprises 14 residues. Germline V lookup: CDR1 SGHRS, CDR2 YFSETQ. CDR3 in DNA: TGCGCCAGCAGCTCCGGACAGGGGTACACTGAAGCTTTCTTT. As protein: CASSSGQGYTEAFF.

The chain carries TRBV5-5 and TRBJ2-1; 7 bases map to TRBD1. CDR1 and CDR2 (germline): SGHKS, YYEKEE (reference sequence). The CDR3 totals 15 residues. J was trimmed by 6 bases and V by 3 bases; bases with no gene match: 9. The CDR3 is CASSSATGNGNEQFF. Written as DNA, the CDR3 is TGTGCCAGCAGCTCCGCGACAGGGAATGGCAATGAGCAGTTCTTC. The whole variable domain, remainder taken from reference TRBV5-5 and TRBJ2-1, is DAGVTQSPTHLIKTRGQQVTLRCSPISGHKSVSWYQQVLGQGPQFIFQYYEKEERGRGNFPDRFSARQFPNYSSELNVNALLLGDSALYLCASSSATGNGNEQFFGPGTRLTVL.

The rearrangement joins TRBV29-1 to TRBJ1-3; D gene unclear. The CDR3 covers 14 residues. V shed 7 bases and J shed 0 bases, with 13 bases lying between them. Germline V gene lookup returns CDR1 SQVTM and CDR2 ANQGSEA. The chain's CDR3 is CSALKAGSGNTIYF. The DNA for the CDR3 is TGCAGCGCCCTAAAGGCAGGCTCTGGAAACACCATATATTTT.

This clone has only a few counts. J is TRBJ2-3 and V is TRBV5-6; D might be TRBD1 (6 bases). Germline V gene sequence: CDR1 SGHDT, CDR2 YYEEEE. The CDR3 is made up of 14 amino acids. The V end lost 1 base, the J end lost 6 bases, and 12 bases lay between the germline ends. CDR3 residues: CASSLQGGMDTQYF. The DNA for the CDR3 is TGTGCCAGCAGCTTGCAAGGGGGAATGGATACGCAGTATTTT.

The V and J genes are TRBV9 and TRBJ1-1; TRBD1 matches at 7 bases. The CDR3 spans 14 residues. CDR1 and CDR2 from the germline V gene are SGDLS and YYNGEE. Losses at the gene ends were 3 bases for V and 1 base for J; bases not matched to a gene: 3. The CDR3 nucleotides read TGTGCCAGCAGCGCAGACAGGGAGAACACTGAAGCTTTCTTT. Encoded protein: CASSADRENTEAFF.

In DNA form, the CDR3 reads TGCGCCAGCAGCCAAGATCACTCTATTGCGCCCCTCACAGATACGCAGTATTTT. Translation gives CASSQDHSIAPLTDTQYF. This chain links TRBV4-3 with TRBJ2-3; D gene ambiguous. Trimming removed 0 bases from V and 2 bases from J, with 18 bases in between. The CDR3 covers 18 residues. Per the germline V gene, CDR1 is LGHNA and CDR2 is YSLEER.

J is TRBJ2-1 and V is TRBV5-1, with unresolved D. Trimming removed 8 bases at V and 8 bases at J, with 23 bases between. This CDR3 has 15 residues. Germline assignment: CDR1 SGHRS and CDR2 YFSETQ. The CDR3 sequence: CASYPTGFVRDEQFF. Here the CDR3 DNA reads TGCGCCAGTTATCCTACCGGGTTTGTCCGCGATGAGCAGTTCTTC.

This chain joins TRBV13 and TRBJ2-3; possible D gene TRBD2, 6 bases. This CDR3 is built from 17 residues. CDR1 is PRHDT, CDR2 FYEKMQ, per germline (reference sequence). V was shortened by 0 bases and J by 0 bases, with 13 bases between the two germline ends. CDR3 amino acids: CASSLGPTSGSTDTQYF. The CDR3 DNA reads as TGTGCCAGCAGCTTAGGCCCCACGAGCGGGAGCACAGATACGCAGTATTTT.

This chain connects TRBV6-5 to TRBJ2-3, with 8 bases aligning to TRBD2. CDR1 is MNHEY, CDR2 SVGAGI, per germline. The CDR3 runs 16 residues. The ends lost 2 bases at V and 0 bases at J; junction bases unmatched: 4. This chain's CDR3 is CASSYVSGASTDTQYF. CDR3 nucleotides: TGTGCCAGCAGTTACGTTAGCGGGGCTAGCACAGATACGCAGTATTTT.

V usage is TRBV11-2 and J usage is TRBJ1-1, with D possibly being TRBD1 (5 bases). Trimming shortened V by 1 base and J by 1 base, and 16 bases separated the two germline ends. From germline, CDR1 is SGHAT and CDR2 FQNNGV. The CDR3 spans 17 residues. CDR3 protein: CASSLAWEGRWNTEAFF. CDR3 coding DNA: TGTGCCAGCAGCTTAGCGTGGGAGGGGCGGTGGAACACTGAAGCTTTCTTT.

This sequence joins TRBV4-2 and TRBJ2-3; D not certain. The V gene lost 0 bases and the J gene lost 1 base, with 11 bases spanning the gap. The CDR3 loop spans 16 amino acids. Per the germline V gene, CDR1 is LGHNA and CDR2 is YNFKEQ. The CDR3 is CASSQDASRRTDTQYF. CDR3 nucleotide sequence: TGTGCCAGCAGCCAAGATGCGTCTAGGCGCACAGATACGCAGTATTTT.

This clone was detected only a few times. The CDR3 is CATSKHSMNTEAFF. For the CDR3, the DNA is TGTGCCACCAGCAAACATTCCATGAACACTGAAGCTTTCTTT. The chain links TRBV15 to TRBJ1-1; no clear D gene. CDR1 is LNHNV and CDR2 is YYDKDF in the germline V gene (reference sequence). The germline V and J ends were trimmed by 4 bases and 0 bases, with 9 bases remaining between them. CDR3 length equals 14 residues.

Turning to this clone: At one of its ends the junction is not consistent with the germline gene, which may arise from a read error. V and J are TRBV4-2 and TRBJ1-1; no clear D. The germline V gene has CDR1 LGHNA and CDR2 YNFKEQ. The CDR3 runs 13 residues. The CDR3 is CASRQIHDTEAFF. In DNA, the CDR3 is TGTGCCAGCCGCCAAATACACGACACTGAAGCTTTCTTT.

This rearrangement joins TRBV7-6 to TRBJ2-7; 10 bases are shared with TRBD2. The CDR3 loop spans 15 amino acids. Germline V gene lookup returns CDR1 SGHVS and CDR2 FNYEAQ. Trimming at V came to 1 base and at J to 5 bases, leaving 5 bases not matched to a gene. CDR3 in amino acids: CASSLVGLAGDEQYF. The CDR3 nucleotides read TGTGCCAGCAGCTTAGTAGGGCTAGCGGGGGACGAGCAGTACTTC.